These 13 T cell receptor beta chains share one sample of origin, sequenced in a study of monozygotic twins with inflammatory bowel disease. For each CDR3 protein, TCRdb gives one entry from its re-call of the 5' RACE reads, without DNA. The listing records about 210,000 distinct CDR3 sequences. What was sequenced was blood. The receptor set was obtained from a human donor with ulcerative colitis or Crohn's disease, or a healthy co-twin of an affected twin (not recorded which).

The rearrangement uses TRBV5-1 and TRBJ1-1; as DNA is missing, the TRBD1 call by TCRdb cannot be tested. Germline V gives CDR1 SGHRS, CDR2 YFSETQ. The CDR3 is 14 amino acids. This CDR3 reads CASSPQGVYTEAFF.

The CDR3 here is CASSSPGHLGKNIQYF. This rearrangement joins TRBV19 to TRBJ2-4; TCRdb selects TRBD1, and the lack of DNA leaves this call unchecked. The CDR3 runs 16 residues. CDR1 is LNHDA, CDR2 SQIVND, per germline (reference sequence). Supplemented by reference TRBV19 and TRBJ2-4, the full variable domain reads DGGITQSPKYLFRKEGQNVTLSCEQNLNHDAMYWYRQDPGQGLRLIYYSQIVNDFQKGDIAEGYSVSREKKESFPLTVTSAQKNPTAFYLCASSSPGHLGKNIQYFGAGTRLSVL.

The chain combines TRBV20-1 with TRBJ2-7; no DNA is available, so the TRBD1 call from TCRdb remains unchecked. Germline values: CDR1 DFQATT, CDR2 SNEGSKA (reference sequence). The CDR3 covers 12 residues. The CDR3 sequence: CSATQGANEQYF.

The chain couples TRBV5-5 to TRBJ2-3; the TCRdb D gene call, TRBD2, has no DNA to confirm it. CDR1 is SGHKS and CDR2 is YYEKEE in the germline V gene (reference sequence). The CDR3 spans 15 residues. This chain's CDR3 is CASSLSLVSGDTQYF.

The J gene is TRBJ1-2, the V gene TRBV5-1; without DNA, the TCRdb call of TRBD1 cannot be checked. The CDR3 runs to 16 residues. Germline V lookup: CDR1 SGHRS, CDR2 YFSETQ. The CDR3 is CASSNPGQGPNYGYTF.

The chain uses TRBV12-3 or TRBV12-4 and TRBJ1-6. This CDR3 region has 13 residues. The CDR3 spells CASCPSYNSPLHF.

The V and J genes are TRBV5-1 and TRBJ1-1. The CDR3 extends over 14 amino acids. In germline, CDR1 is SGHRS, CDR2 YFSETQ. The CDR3 reads CASSSAPANTEAFF.

The chain employs TRBV7-2 and TRBJ1-5; without DNA, the TCRdb call of TRBD1 cannot be checked. Germline V gene data show CDR1 as SGHTA and CDR2 as FQGNSA. The CDR3 has 13 amino acids. This CDR3 reads CASSLTGHQPQHF.

V usage is TRBV9 and J usage is TRBJ2-7; with no DNA, the TCRdb D assignment of TRBD1 cannot be verified. Germline V CDR1 and CDR2: SGDLS, YYNGEE. The length of the CDR3 is 17 residues. This CDR3 is CASSVGPGTGVYYEQYF.

The CDR3: CSVGVYGLGSEQYF. This chain joins TRBV29-1 and TRBJ2-7. Germline values: CDR1 SQVTM, CDR2 ANQGSEA. The CDR3 consists of 14 residues.

The chain is built from TRBV20-1 and TRBJ2-4; the D call from TCRdb, TRBD1, cannot be confirmed without DNA. Germline V CDR1 and CDR2: DFQATT, SNEGSKA (reference sequence). The length of the CDR3 is 15 residues. This CDR3 reads CSAYGTVTVKNIQYF.

The CDR3 loop is CASTGGGFTDTQYF. The chain has TRBV6-1 and TRBJ2-3; the D call of TRBD1 rests on TCRdb alone, since no DNA is present to check it. Germline V gives CDR1 MNHNS, CDR2 SASEGT. The CDR3 contains 14 residues.

This chain uses TRBV7-9 with TRBJ2-3; the D call of TRBD1 rests on TCRdb alone, since no DNA is present to check it. Germline V gene lookup returns CDR1 SEHNR and CDR2 FQNEAQ (reference sequence). CDR3 length equals 16 residues. The CDR3 is CASSWPGTGATDTQYF.